The T cell receptor (beta chain) described here comes from a study of brain T cells in children with intractable seizures. Using immunoSEQ multiplex PCR, the repertoire was profiled, and TCRdb retains in-frame clones only, with some absent. The repertoire includes tens of thousands of clones, more than 80% of them detected once, and 5.5% to 7% sits in the top ten. V lost 1 base and J lost 11, with 14 bases in between. The CDR3 has 13 residues. The sequencing used peripheral blood, collected at surgery. This receptor was obtained from a girl aged 2 to 10 with tuberous sclerosis and intractable seizures. The rearrangement joins TRBV12-3 or TRBV12-4 to TRBJ1-1, with D tentatively TRBD1 (6 bases). The CDR3 reads CASSLVGHLEAFF. The CDR3 DNA reads TGTGCCAGCAGTTTAGTGGGACACCTCGAGGCTTTCTTT.